The 9 T cell receptor beta chains reported below all come from one sample, sequenced in a study of cytomegalovirus exposure and HLA in healthy donors. A multiplex PCR was run with 60 Vbeta primers and 13 Jbeta primers. The assay was immunoSEQ multiplex PCR, and TCRdb's table has in-frame clones only and misses some. The table has 150,000 to 200,000 clones, around 80% seen once; the top ten hold about 1.7%. The specimen was PBMCs. The receptors were gathered from a woman aged 18 to 35 in good health and CMV-seronegative.

The rearrangement uses TRBV5-6 and TRBJ2-7; TRBD1 matches at 7 bases. Per germline, CDR1 SGHDT and CDR2 YYEEEE. The V segment lost 3 bases and the J segment 2 bases; nucleotides outside the gene matches: 8. The CDR3 consists of 15 residues. The CDR3 nucleotides are TGTGCCAGCAGCTCCCAAGGCGACAGGGCCTACGAGCAGTACGTC. Translated: CASSSQGDRAYEQYV.

This chain uses TRBV4-3 with TRBJ2-7; D possibly corresponds to TRBD1 (7 bases). V was trimmed by 3 bases and J by 2 bases, leaving 8 bases between them. The CDR3 spans 13 residues. Per the germline V gene, CDR1 is LGHNA and CDR2 is YSLEER. The CDR3 protein is CASSHRGAYEQYF. The CDR3 nucleotides read TGCGCCAGCAGCCACAGGGGGGCCTACGAGCAGTACTTC.

The chain employs TRBV6-1 and TRBJ2-5; D might be TRBD2 (5 bases). The V and J ends lost 6 bases and 1 base respectively, with 9 bases between them. Germline lookup yields CDR1 MNHNS and CDR2 SASEGT. CDR3 length equals 13 residues. Here the CDR3 DNA reads TGTGCCAGCAGCCGGGGTTTCCAAGAGACCCAGTACTTC. Protein sequence: CASSRGFQETQYF.

The chain uses TRBV30 and TRBJ1-3; D is unresolved. The CDR3 has 15 residues. V was shortened by 4 bases and J by 0 bases, with 13 bases between the two germline ends. Germline V gene data show CDR1 as GTSNPN and CDR2 as SVGIG (reference sequence). The CDR3 sequence is CAWKADIRSGNTIYF. The CDR3 region has the DNA TGTGCCTGGAAAGCAGACATCCGCTCTGGAAACACCATATATTTT.

The chain has TRBV4-3 and TRBJ2-1; 12 bases agree with TRBD2. This CDR3 has 15 amino acids. The germline V gene has CDR1 LGHNA and CDR2 YSLEER. V shed 8 bases and J 5 bases; nucleotides not matched to a gene: 7. CDR3 loop: CASRSSGRADNEQFF. The DNA for the CDR3 is TGCGCCAGCCGCTCTAGCGGGAGGGCTGACAATGAGCAGTTCTTC.

V is TRBV9 and J is TRBJ2-1; 7 bases are shared with TRBD2. Looked up from germline, CDR1 is SGDLS and CDR2 is YYNGEE. The V gene end was trimmed by 0 bases and the J gene end by 0 bases; junction bases not matched to a gene: 3. The CDR3 has 16 amino acids. CDR3 protein: CASSVGAGSSYNEQFF. In nucleotides, the CDR3 is TGTGCCAGCAGCGTAGGAGCGGGGAGCTCCTACAATGAGCAGTTCTTC. The entire variable domain, with the rest obtained from reference TRBV9 and TRBJ2-1, is as follows: DSGVTQTPKHLITATGQRVTLRCSPRSGDLSVYWYQQSLDQGLQFLIQYYNGEERAKGNILERFSAQQFPDLHSELNLSSLELGDSALYFCASSVGAGSSYNEQFFGPGTRLTVL.

The chain uses TRBV27 and TRBJ2-7, with a weak D call TRBD2 (6 bases). V was trimmed by 2 bases and J by 2 bases, leaving 10 bases between them. The CDR3 sequence is 14 residues long. Germline CDR1 and CDR2: MNHEY and SMNVEV (reference sequence). The CDR3 here is CASSLGDSPYEQYV. In nucleotides, the CDR3 is TGTGCCAGCAGTTTAGGGGACTCTCCCTACGAGCAGTACGTC.

The chain combines TRBV7-6 with TRBJ1-2; D is uncertain. There are 16 residues in the CDR3. From germline, CDR1 is SGHVS and CDR2 FNYEAQ. Trimming took off 1 base at V and 7 bases at J, with 19 bases between the two ends. The CDR3 DNA reads TGTGCCAGCAGCTTAGTTCCGGGCTCCTCCGGAGGTGGCTACACCTTC. Amino acids: CASSLVPGSSGGGYTF. Together with reference TRBV7-6 and TRBJ1-2, the CDR3 gives the full variable domain: GAGVSQSPRYKVTKRGQDVALRCDPISGHVSLYWYRQALGQGPEFLTYFNYEAQQDKSGLPNDRFSAERPEGSISTLTIQRTEQRDSAMYRCASSLVPGSSGGGYTFGSGTRLTVV.

The chain has TRBV28 and TRBJ1-2; D gene unclear. This CDR3 comprises 15 residues. CDR1 is MDHEN and CDR2 is SYDVKM in the germline V gene. V lost 4 bases to trimming and J lost 6 bases, with 18 bases between them. Written as DNA, the CDR3 is TGTGCCAGCAGTTCCCACAGCCCAGAGCCGGATGGCTACACCTTC. Its translation is CASSSHSPEPDGYTF.